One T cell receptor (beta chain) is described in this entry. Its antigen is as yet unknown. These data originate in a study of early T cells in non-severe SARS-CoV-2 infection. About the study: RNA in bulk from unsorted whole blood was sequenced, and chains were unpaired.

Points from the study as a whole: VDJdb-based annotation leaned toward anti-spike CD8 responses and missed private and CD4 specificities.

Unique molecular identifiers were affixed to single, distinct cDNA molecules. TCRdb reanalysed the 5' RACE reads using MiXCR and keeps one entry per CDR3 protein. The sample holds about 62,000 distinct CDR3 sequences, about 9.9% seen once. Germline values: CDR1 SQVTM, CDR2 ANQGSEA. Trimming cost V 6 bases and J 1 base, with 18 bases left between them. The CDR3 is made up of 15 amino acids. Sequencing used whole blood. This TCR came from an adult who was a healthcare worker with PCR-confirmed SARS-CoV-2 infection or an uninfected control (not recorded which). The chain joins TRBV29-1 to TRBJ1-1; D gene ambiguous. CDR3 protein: CSVQGYDFRNTEAFF. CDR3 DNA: TGCAGCGTACAAGGTTACGACTTTCGGAACACTGAAGCTTTCTTT.